The 26 T cell receptor beta chains presented below share a single source sample, sequenced in a study of CD8 T cells in ankylosing spondylitis. Whole-study results and caveats: Blood from ankylosing spondylitis patients appeared to carry a characteristic roughly 8-variant TCR beta motif.

One entry per CDR3 protein results from TCRdb running MiXCR on the 5' RACE reads. The data contain 100,000 or so distinct CDR3 sequences, 9% of them seen just once; the ten biggest clones take up approximately 29%. No antigen has been identified for these receptors. The sample was blood, either unsorted or a sorted T cell fraction (not recorded which). The receptors shown here come from a male donor with ankylosing spondylitis.

The table lists this clonotype with many counts. DNA for the CDR3: TGTGCCAGCAGCTCTCGACTAGCGGGAGTTGACACAGATACGCAGTATTTT. Encoded protein: CASSSRLAGVDTDTQYF. The rearrangement links TRBV12-3 or TRBV12-4 to TRBJ2-3, with TRBD2 matching 12 bases. The V segment lost 6 bases and the J segment 2 bases; nucleotides outside the gene matches: 9. The CDR3 sequence is 17 residues long.

The V gene is TRBV28, the J gene TRBJ1-5; 9 nucleotides line up with TRBD1. V trimming: 5 bases; J trimming: 0 bases; junction bases outside the gene matches: 5. The CDR3 is 16 amino acids. Germline V gives CDR1 MDHEN, CDR2 SYDVKM. CDR3 loop: CASSPQGQGSNQPQHF. The CDR3 nucleotides are TGTGCCAGCAGTCCCCAGGGACAGGGTAGCAATCAGCCCCAGCATTTT.

The V and J genes are TRBV12-5 and TRBJ2-1, with TRBD2 as a possible D gene (6 bases). Trimming left V 1 base short and J 6 bases short, with 13 bases between. CDR1 is LGHNT, CDR2 FRNRAP, per germline. There are 15 residues in the CDR3. In DNA form, the CDR3 reads TGTGCTAGTGGTTTGGGGAGGGGTAGCAGCAATGAGCAGTTCTTC. Translation: CASGLGRGSSNEQFF.

The chain recombines TRBV12-2 with TRBJ2-7. TRBV12-2 is recorded as a pseudogene. The CDR3 consists of 10 residues. CDR3 coding DNA: TGTGCAAGTCGTCACTACGAGCAGTACGTC. Translation: CASRHYEQYV.

This clonotype was detected ten times or more. The V and J genes are TRBV4-2 and TRBJ2-1, with 12 nucleotides matching TRBD2. The CDR3 spans 18 residues. The ends lost 0 bases at V and 2 bases at J; junction bases unmatched: 5. Per germline, CDR1 LGHNA and CDR2 YNFKEQ. The CDR3 DNA sequence: TGTGCCAGCAGCCAAGAACTAGCGGGAGGAGGGGCCTACAATGAGCAGTTCTTC. It specifies CASSQELAGGGAYNEQFF.

This clonotype was counted many times. The chain couples TRBV3-1 to TRBJ2-1; TRBD1 might be the D (6 bases). The germline gives CDR1 LGHDT, CDR2 YNNKEL (reference sequence). Trimming took 0 bases from V and 4 from J, leaving 16 bases between them. This CDR3 region has 17 residues. The CDR3: CASSQDVMGAGYNEQFF. The CDR3 DNA follows: TGTGCCAGCAGCCAAGATGTTATGGGGGCAGGGTACAATGAGCAGTTCTTC.

The chain links TRBV2 to TRBJ2-7; D gene uncertain. The CDR3 is made up of 13 amino acids. CDR1 and CDR2 (germline): SNHLY, FYNNEI. V was clipped by 8 bases and J by 0 bases, with 11 bases between them. In DNA form, the CDR3 reads TGTGCCAGCGCGGCAGGAGCCTCCTACGAGCAGTACGTC. It codes for CASAAGASYEQYV.

In this sample, this clonotype turned up a few times. The rearrangement joins TRBV7-8 to TRBJ1-2; D gene ambiguous. The CDR3 length is 16 residues. The germline V and J ends were trimmed by 1 base and 2 bases, with 14 bases remaining between them. Per the germline V gene, CDR1 is SGHVS and CDR2 is FQNEAQ. CDR3 in DNA: TGTGCCAGCAGCTTAGAGACGGGAGAGCAAAACTATGGCTACACCTTC. Its protein is CASSLETGEQNYGYTF.

This chain joins TRBV6-1 and TRBJ2-1, with D tentatively TRBD2 (6 bases). CDR3 length: 15 residues. Germline V lookup: CDR1 MNHNS, CDR2 SASEGT. V shed 4 bases and J shed 6 bases, with 16 bases lying between them. CDR3 coding DNA: TGTGCCAGCAGTGTACCGGAGGGCCGTAGCAATGAGCAGTTCTTC. As protein: CASSVPEGRSNEQFF.

This clonotype showed up just a few times. DNA for the CDR3: TGTGCCAGTATACGCGATAAAGAGACCCAGTACTTC. Its translation: CASIRDKETQYF. The rearrangement joins TRBV5-5 to TRBJ2-5; D not certain. The CDR3 loop spans 12 amino acids. Trimming took 8 bases from V and 3 from J, leaving 11 bases between them. CDR1 is SGHKS and CDR2 is YYEKEE in the germline V gene (reference sequence).

There are many counts of this clonotype. The genes are TRBV3-1 and TRBJ1-6; no definite D call. V lost 3 bases, J lost 5 bases, and 14 bases lay in between. Germline CDR1 LGHDT, CDR2 YNNKEL (reference sequence). This CDR3 is 16 amino acids long. CDR3 residues: CASSHSFADDNSPLHF. As DNA, the CDR3 is TGTGCCAGCAGCCATTCCTTCGCGGATGATAATTCACCCCTCCACTTT.

This clonotype was picked up many times. The rearrangement joins TRBV5-1 to TRBJ2-7; TRBD1 agrees at 9 bases. With V trimmed by 7 bases and J by 3 bases, 8 bases remained unmatched. CDR1 is SGHRS and CDR2 is YFSETQ in the germline V gene. This CDR3 has 14 residues. The DNA for the CDR3 is TGCGCCAGCTGGGGGGGACAGGGTCTCTACGAGCAGTACTTC. Translated, it gives CASWGGQGLYEQYF.

This clonotype was seen ten or more times. The chain recombines TRBV20-1 with TRBJ1-5; D gene unclear. CDR3 length: 11 residues. CDR1 is DFQATT, CDR2 SNEGSKA, per germline (reference sequence). With 3 bases removed from V and 5 bases from J, the gap between germline ends came to 5 bases. The CDR3 DNA follows: TGCAGTGCTAGGTATGATCAGCCCCAGCATTTT. It is translated as CSARYDQPQHF.

The chain is built from TRBV5-1 and TRBJ2-7; weak D call: TRBD1 (5 bases). Germline V gene data show CDR1 as SGHRS and CDR2 as YFSETQ. The CDR3 extends over 15 amino acids. V shed 3 bases and J shed 3 bases, with 16 bases lying between them. The DNA of the CDR3 is TGCGCCAGCAGCTATCGTATGCAGGGTCACTACGAGCAGTACTTC. Amino acid sequence: CASSYRMQGHYEQYF. The full variable domain, its missing parts supplied by reference TRBV5-1 and TRBJ2-7, is KAGVTQTPRYLIKTRGQQVTLSCSPISGHRSVSWYQQTPGQGLQFLFEYFSETQRNKGNFPGRFSGRQFSNSRSEMNVSTLELGDSALYLCASSYRMQGHYEQYFGPGTRLTVT.

This sequence joins TRBV2 and TRBJ1-6; D is possibly TRBD1 (5 bases). The CDR3 has 15 residues. The V gene's germline CDR1 is SNHLY and CDR2 FYNNEI. V was clipped by 8 bases and J by 13 bases, with 24 bases between them. The CDR3 spells CASQLLLGGDWPLHF. CDR3 coding DNA: TGTGCCAGCCAACTCCTCCTGGGGGGAGATTGGCCCCTCCACTTT. The complete variable domain, with remaining parts taken from reference TRBV2 and TRBJ1-6, reads EPEVTQTPSHQVTQMGQEVILRCVPISNHLYFYWYRQILGQKVEFLVSFYNNEISEKSEIFDDQFSVERPDGSNFTLKIRSTKLEDSAMYFCASQLLLGGDWPLHFGNGTRLTVT.

V usage is TRBV6-1 and J usage is TRBJ1-1, with 10 bases aligning to TRBD1. The CDR3 loop spans 12 amino acids. The germline V gene encodes CDR1 MNHNS and CDR2 SASEGT. V was clipped by 11 bases and J by 4 bases; unmatched bases: 4. This CDR3 is CAAGTGVTEAFF. The CDR3 DNA is TGTGCCGCAGGGACAGGGGTCACTGAAGCTTTCTTT.

The gene calls are TRBV6-1 and TRBJ2-1, with TRBD2 identical over 11 bases. CDR1 is MNHNS, CDR2 SASEGT, per germline. Losses at the gene ends were 7 bases for V and 2 bases for J; bases not matched to a gene: 7. The CDR3 is made up of 16 amino acids. The chain's CDR3 is CASTVTSGKAYNEQFF. The CDR3 DNA is TGTGCCAGCACCGTGACTAGCGGGAAAGCCTACAATGAGCAGTTCTTC.

The sample holds a few counts of this clonotype. The chain links TRBV4-2 to TRBJ2-3; 13 bases are a match to TRBD2. The CDR3 is 19 residues long. V lost 0 bases to trimming and J lost 5 bases; unmatched junction nucleotides: 11. Germline CDR1 LGHNA, CDR2 YNFKEQ. The CDR3 loop reads CASSQDLELAGGPGDTQYF. In DNA form, the CDR3 reads TGTGCCAGCAGCCAAGATTTAGAACTAGCGGGAGGGCCCGGAGATACGCAGTATTTT.

This clonotype was observed a few times. This sequence joins TRBV4-1 and TRBJ2-1; D might be TRBD2 (6 bases). Trimming took 4 bases from V and 0 from J, leaving 16 bases between them. The length of the CDR3 is 17 residues. Germline assignment: CDR1 MGHRA and CDR2 YSYEKL. The CDR3 sequence is CASSPPGGGSSYNEQFF. CDR3 nucleotides: TGCGCCAGCAGCCCCCCCGGTGGGGGGAGCTCCTACAATGAGCAGTTCTTC.

This chain links TRBV19 with TRBJ1-2; a weak D match, TRBD1 (6 bases). Germline V gene sequence: CDR1 LNHDA, CDR2 SQIVND (reference sequence). The V end was cut by 3 bases, the J end by 6 bases, with 20 bases between. This CDR3 is 16 amino acids long. CDR3 amino acids: CASSMKTRQVLDGYTF. In nucleotides, the CDR3 is TGTGCCAGTAGTATGAAAACAAGACAGGTTTTGGATGGCTACACCTTC. The full variable domain, completed using reference TRBV19 and TRBJ1-2, is DGGITQSPKYLFRKEGQNVTLSCEQNLNHDAMYWYRQDPGQGLRLIYYSQIVNDFQKGDIAEGYSVSREKKESFPLTVTSAQKNPTAFYLCASSMKTRQVLDGYTFGSGTRLTVV.

The chain recombines TRBV6-1 with TRBJ2-3; D tentatively reads TRBD1 or TRBD2 (5 bases each). Trimming stripped 6 bases from V and 5 bases from J, with 21 bases between. CDR3 length: 16 amino acids. The germline gives CDR1 MNHNS, CDR2 SASEGT. Written as DNA, the CDR3 is TGTGCCAGCAGCACTTCTGTTGGGGAGAGGGGAGATACGCAGTATTTT. This codes for CASSTSVGERGDTQYF.

This clonotype was seen ten or more times. The rearrangement links TRBV18 to TRBJ2-1; the match to TRBD2 covers 12 bases. CDR3 length: 15 amino acids. V was clipped by 6 bases and J by 3 bases; unmatched bases: 3. CDR1 KGHSH and CDR2 LQKENI come from the germline V gene. In nucleotides, the CDR3 is TGTGCCAGCTCTCCGACTAGCGGGAGCTACAATGAGCAGTTCTTC. It translates to CASSPTSGSYNEQFF.

This clonotype came up many times. The chain has TRBV11-1 and TRBJ2-5; 8 nucleotides match TRBD2. Germline V gene lookup returns CDR1 SGHAT and CDR2 FQDESV (reference sequence). The V segment lost 7 bases and the J segment 0 bases; nucleotides outside the gene matches: 16. The CDR3 loop spans 18 amino acids. The chain's CDR3 is CASIPGLAGETYQETQYF. As DNA, the CDR3 is TGTGCCAGCATCCCGGGCCTAGCGGGCGAGACGTACCAAGAGACCCAGTACTTC.

The rearrangement uses TRBV6-5 and TRBJ2-1; TRBD1 might be the D (7 bases). Germline CDR1 is MNHEY and CDR2 is SVGAGI. The CDR3 consists of 16 residues. V lost 2 bases to trimming and J lost 2 bases, with 13 bases between them. The CDR3 sequence: CASSYTQGEAYNEQFF. The CDR3 coding sequence is TGTGCCAGCAGTTACACTCAGGGGGAGGCCTACAATGAGCAGTTCTTC.

The rearrangement uses TRBV15 and TRBJ2-7, with D possibly matching TRBD1 (5 bases). Germline CDR1 and CDR2: LNHNV and YYDKDF (reference sequence). The V and J ends lost 1 base and 3 bases respectively, with 7 bases between them. This CDR3 spans 13 amino acids. The CDR3 DNA sequence: TGTGCCACCAGCAGAGGTAGGGGCTACGAGCAGTACTTC. Translation gives CATSRGRGYEQYF.

V and J are TRBV6-1 and TRBJ2-5; 13 bases are shared with TRBD2. The CDR3 contains 16 residues. Germline CDR1 MNHNS, CDR2 SASEGT. V shed 5 bases, J shed 1 base, and the junction held 4 bases outside the gene matches. In DNA, the CDR3 is TGTGCCAGCAGTCTCGGGACTAGCGGGACCCAAGAGACCCAGTACTTC. It codes for CASSLGTSGTQETQYF.